Listed below are T cell receptor beta chains from one sample, sequenced in a study of cytomegalovirus exposure and HLA in healthy donors. Repertoires were generated with immunoSEQ multiplex PCR, while TCRdb's copy carries only in-frame clones and drops some. The sample includes about 100,000 clones, around 74% of them seen just once. Sequences were obtained from PBMCs. These receptors were obtained from a male donor in good health and CMV-seropositive. CDR3s include the opening cysteine and the closing phenylalanine or tryptophan. Each record gives: D gene, clone size, J gene, V gene, CDR3 DNA, CDR3 protein. The D gene is left open where the match is weak. Not every row has a clone size; where given, it reads once, few, many or a size class.

. few TRBJ2-7 TRBV5-1 TGCGCCAGCAGGTTGGGACACCCCTACGAGCAGTACTTC CASRLGHPYEQYF
. once TRBJ1-2 TRBV4-1 TGCGCCAGCAGCTTTAGCCTTGGGACGGGAGCTAACTATGGCTACACCTTC CASSFSLGTGANYGYTF
. . TRBJ2-2 TRBV28 TGTGCCAGCAAGACAGGTCCCACCGGGGAGCTGTTTTTT CASKTGPTGELFF
. . TRBJ2-7 TRBV9 TGTGCCAGCAGCGTAGCAGACAGTGAATACTACGAGCAGTACTTC CASSVADSEYYEQYF
TRBD2 . TRBJ2-3 TRBV7-2 TGTGCCAGCAGCTCTAACGGGGGGGCTACAGATACGCAGTATTTT CASSSNGGATDTQYF
. once TRBJ2-1 TRBV9 TGTGCCAGCAGCCCCCGAAGCCAAGCGGTATACAATGAGCAGTTCTTC CASSPRSQAVYNEQFF
. . TRBJ1-5 TRBV7-2 TGTGCCAGCAGCCGCAGTCCGACTGGTCCTAGCAATCAGCCCCAGCATTTT CASSRSPTGPSNQPQHF
. . TRBJ2-7 TRBV2 TGTGCCAACACCCAGACTGACTCCTACGAGCAGTACTTC CANTQTDSYEQYF
TRBD1 . TRBJ2-7 TRBV30 TGTGCCTGGAGTACAGGGGGCGAGCAGTACTTC CAWSTGGEQYF
. . TRBJ1-5 TRBV2 TGTGCCAGCAGCCAGGGTAGCAATCAGCCCCAGCATTTT CASSQGSNQPQHF
TRBD1 . TRBJ2-3 TRBV7-2 TGTGCCAGCAGAAAGACAGGGGGTACAGATACGCAGTATTTT CASRKTGGTDTQYF
TRBD2 . TRBJ2-3 TRBV27 TGTGCCAGCAGTTTTTGGACTAGCGGACCGTCAGATACGCAGTATTTT CASSFWTSGPSDTQYF
TRBD2 few TRBJ2-5 TRBV9 TGTGCCAGCAGCGTAGACGGGGGGGCCCAAGAGACCCAGTACTTC CASSVDGGAQETQYF